The TCR beta chain described here comes from a study of blood T cell repertoires in COVID-19. Recruitment covered 20 to 25 US areas and drew participants whose ages spanned 18 to 89 years. The V end lost 3 bases, the J end lost 4 bases, and 21 bases lay between the germline ends. Germline lookup yields CDR1 SGHTA and CDR2 FQGNSA. This CDR3 region has 17 residues. The assay was immunoSEQ multiplex PCR, and TCRdb's table has in-frame clones only and misses some. The profile covers about 300,000 clones, with around 84% appearing a single time and roughly 4.5% taken by the ten largest. The sample was PBMCs or T cells enriched from blood (not recorded which). The chain recombines TRBV7-2 with TRBJ2-5, with a possible D match to TRBD2 (5 bases). This TCR came from a young man who had recovered from COVID-19. The CDR3 region is CASSFSGTSLSTETQYF. The CDR3 nucleotides read TGTGCCAGCAGCTTTAGTGGAACTAGTCTCTCCACAGAGACCCAGTACTTC.